This T cell receptor beta chain was documented in a study of cytomegalovirus exposure and HLA in healthy donors. Study summary: From donors who were HLA-typed, an early data release held about 85 million unique TCRs. The study, taken as a whole, reports: The authors listed 164 TCR beta chains as cytomegalovirus-associated. A later analysis linked a missense variant in DCLRE1C to the trimming of TCR beta V and J genes.

The PCR had 60 Vbeta and 13 Jbeta primers. Profiling relied on immunoSEQ multiplex PCR, and the TCRdb table lists in-frame clones only, not all of them. This table holds about 280,000 clones, roughly 90% found once. The CDR3 extends over 13 amino acids. Germline CDR1 is MNHEY and CDR2 is SVGAGI. Trimming removed 6 bases at V and 2 bases at J, with 7 bases between. Worth noting for this clone: The target antigen is unknown.

The material sequenced was PBMCs. The TCR was taken from a woman aged 18-35 years in good health and CMV-seronegative. The rearrangement joins TRBV6-5 to TRBJ2-2, with D possibly matching TRBD2 (6 bases). The CDR3: CASRGGNTGELFF. In DNA form, the CDR3 reads TGTGCCAGCAGGGGGGGTAACACCGGGGAGCTGTTTTTT.